This T cell receptor (beta chain) was identified during a study of Graves' ophthalmopathy and Graves' hyperthyroidism. In the study overall: Blood was drawn at initial diagnosis, before any treatment. Findings and caveats of the study: Cross-validated, the 13-signature model showed 87.88%/81.08% sensitivity/specificity, and 80%/75% in the test set.

TCR beta CDR3 amplification used RNA transcripts. RT-PCR with HTBI primers came first, then second-round multiplex PCR. TCRdb called the multiplex PCR reads again in MiXCR, with one record for every CDR3 protein. The sample includes fewer than 650,000 distinct CDR3 sequences, 22% seen only once; the top ten take roughly 7.4%. CDR1 and CDR2 (germline): GTSNPN, SVGIG (reference sequence). Trimming left V 3 bases short and J 4 bases short, with 9 bases between. This CDR3 region has 12 residues. A word on this clonotype: Its antigen is not identified.

The chain has TRBV30 and TRBJ1-1, with a tentative D call TRBD1 (5 bases). The sequenced sample consisted of peripheral blood. The source is a young woman with stable Graves' hyperthyroidism. Some clones in this sample may be carry-over from other donors' samples. CDR3 region: CAWRTEVTEAFF. The CDR3 DNA sequence: TGTGCCTGGAGGACAGAAGTCACTGAAGCTTTCTTT.